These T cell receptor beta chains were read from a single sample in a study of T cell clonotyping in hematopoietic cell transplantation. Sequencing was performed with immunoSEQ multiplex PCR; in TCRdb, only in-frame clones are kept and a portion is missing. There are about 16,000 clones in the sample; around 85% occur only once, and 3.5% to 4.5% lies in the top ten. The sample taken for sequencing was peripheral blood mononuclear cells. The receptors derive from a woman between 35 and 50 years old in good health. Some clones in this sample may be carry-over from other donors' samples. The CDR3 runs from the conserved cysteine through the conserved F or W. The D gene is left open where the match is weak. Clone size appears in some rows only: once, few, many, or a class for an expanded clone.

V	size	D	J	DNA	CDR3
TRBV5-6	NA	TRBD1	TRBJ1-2	TGTGCCAGCAGCTGGGGACAGAACTATGGCTACACCTTC	CASSWGQNYGYTF
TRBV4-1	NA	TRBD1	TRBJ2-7	TGCGCCAGCAGCCAAGGACAGGGCCACAGGGCGGACGAGCAGTACTTC	CASSQGQGHRADEQYF
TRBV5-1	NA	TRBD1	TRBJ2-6	TGCGCCAGCAGCTTGGCGGACAGGGTCTCTGGGGCCAACGTCCTGACTTTC	CASSLADRVSGANVLTF
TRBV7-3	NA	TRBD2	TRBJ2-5	TGTGCCAGCAGCTCGGGACTAGGGACGGGAGAGACCCAGTACTTC	CASSSGLGTGETQYF
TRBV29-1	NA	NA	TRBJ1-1	TGCAGCGTTGTCCCCCTGACACCTTCGAACACTGAAGCTTTCTTT	CSVVPLTPSNTEAFF
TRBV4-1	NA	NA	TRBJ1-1	TGCGCCAGCAGCCTTAGGGTGGGAAGCAGTAACACTGAAGCTTTCTTT	CASSLRVGSSNTEAFF
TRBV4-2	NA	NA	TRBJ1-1	TGTGCCAGCACCTCCGGGACCCTTTGGAACACTGAAGCTTTCTTT	CASTSGTLWNTEAFF
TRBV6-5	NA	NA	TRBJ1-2	TGTGCCAGCAGTTCGGAGAACCTCGGCTACACCTTC	CASSSENLGYTF
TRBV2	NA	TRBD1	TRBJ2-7	TGTGCCAGCAGTGACAGGGACAGATCCTACGAGCAGTACTTC	CASSDRDRSYEQYF
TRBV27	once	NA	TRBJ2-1	TGTGCCAGCAGAGAATCCGCGAGACGACTCAACCATGAGCAGTTCTTC	CASRESARRLNHEQFF
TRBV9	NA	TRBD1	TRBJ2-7	TGTGCCAGCAGCGTAGCTTTGGGACAGGGATCCTACGAGCAGTACTTC	CASSVALGQGSYEQYF
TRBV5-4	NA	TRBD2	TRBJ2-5	TGTGCCAGCAGCCCAACTAGCGGGACCCAAGAGACCCAGTACTTC	CASSPTSGTQETQYF
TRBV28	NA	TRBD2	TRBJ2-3	TGTGCCATTGGACTAGCGGGGGATCGCACAGATACGCAGTATTTT	CAIGLAGDRTDTQYF
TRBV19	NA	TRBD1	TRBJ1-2	TGTGCCAGTAGTCCACGAGGACAGGGGGGGGCGGACGGCTACACCTTC	CASSPRGQGGADGYTF
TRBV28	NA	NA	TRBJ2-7	TGTGCCAGCAGTTTAGCGGGTCCCCTGATCTACGAGCAGTACTTC	CASSLAGPLIYEQYF
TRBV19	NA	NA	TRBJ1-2	TGTGCCAGTACTCAGAGCCACGGTACCCCGAACTATGGCTACACCTTC	CASTQSHGTPNYGYTF
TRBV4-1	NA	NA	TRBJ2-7	TGCGCCAGCAGCCGTGGGACAGAGCAGTACTTC	CASSRGTEQYF
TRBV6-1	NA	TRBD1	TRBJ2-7	TGTGCCAGCAGCGTTGGGACAGCGTACGAGCAGTACTTC	CASSVGTAYEQYF
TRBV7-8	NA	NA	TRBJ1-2	TGTGCCAGCAGCACAAGTTCCGAGGGTTCACGCTATGGCTACACCTTC	CASSTSSEGSRYGYTF
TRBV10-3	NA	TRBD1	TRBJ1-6	TGTGCCATCAGTTCGTTAGACAGGGCCGACTCACCCCTCCACTTT	CAISSLDRADSPLHF
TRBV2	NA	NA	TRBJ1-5	TGTGCCAGCAGTGGGGGGAGCAATCAGCCCCAGCATTTT	CASSGGSNQPQHF
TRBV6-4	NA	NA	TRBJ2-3	TGTGCCAGCAGTGACGGGCGCGAGACAGATACGCAGTATTTT	CASSDGRETDTQYF
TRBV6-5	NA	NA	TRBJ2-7	TGTGCCAGCAGTTTAGCGGCATGGGACAAGCAGTACTTC	CASSLAAWDKQYF
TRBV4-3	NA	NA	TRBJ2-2	TGCGCCAGCAGCCAAGATCGGAACCGGGGCACCGGGGAGCTGTTTTTT	CASSQDRNRGTGELFF
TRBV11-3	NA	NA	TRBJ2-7	TGTGCCAGCAGCTTAGGGATAGGGTCCCAATACGAGCAGTACTTC	CASSLGIGSQYEQYF
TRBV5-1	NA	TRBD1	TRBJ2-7	TGCGCCAGCAGCAGCAATAGGACAGGGGTTCTATGTGGGCAGTACTTC	CASSSNRTGVLCGQYF
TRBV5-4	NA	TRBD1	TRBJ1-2	TGTGCCAGCAGCTTGGGACAGGGGATCTATGGCTACACCTTC	CASSLGQGIYGYTF
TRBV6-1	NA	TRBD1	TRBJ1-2	TGTGCCAGCAGCGAAGGGGGGACAGCCTATGGCTACACCTTC	CASSEGGTAYGYTF
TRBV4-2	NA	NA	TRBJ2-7	TGTGCCAGCAGCACCCAATCCTCCCGGGGCAACTACGAGCAGTACTTC	CASSTQSSRGNYEQYF
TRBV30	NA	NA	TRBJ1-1	TGTGCCTGGAGTCGACAGGCGGGGAGAACTGAAGCTTTCTTT	CAWSRQAGRTEAFF
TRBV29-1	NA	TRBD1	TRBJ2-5	TGCAGCGCAGGACAGGGGTTGGGGGAGACCCAGTACTTC	CSAGQGLGETQYF
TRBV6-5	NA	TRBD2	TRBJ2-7	TGTGCCAGCAGCCTCGGACTAGCGGGGGGGGAGCAGTACTTC	CASSLGLAGGEQYF
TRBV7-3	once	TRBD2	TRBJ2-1	TGTGCCAGCAGCCCTACTAGCGGGACCTACAATGAGCAGTTCTTC	CASSPTSGTYNEQFF
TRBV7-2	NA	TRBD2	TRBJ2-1	TGTGCCAGCAGCTTAGCAGCGGGAGCTAATGAGCAGTTCTTC	CASSLAAGANEQFF
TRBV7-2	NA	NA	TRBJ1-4	TGTGCCAGCAGCTTGAACAGGGTTATACTAAATGAAAAACTGTTTTTT	CASSLNRVILNEKLFF
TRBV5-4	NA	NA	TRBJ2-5	TGTGCCAGCAGCCCCGACCCACAAGAGACCCAGTACTTC	CASSPDPQETQYF
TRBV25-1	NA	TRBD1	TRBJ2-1	TGTGCCAGCAGTGATTGGACAGGGGGGTCCGCGAGTCAGCAGTTCTTC	CASSDWTGGSASQQFF